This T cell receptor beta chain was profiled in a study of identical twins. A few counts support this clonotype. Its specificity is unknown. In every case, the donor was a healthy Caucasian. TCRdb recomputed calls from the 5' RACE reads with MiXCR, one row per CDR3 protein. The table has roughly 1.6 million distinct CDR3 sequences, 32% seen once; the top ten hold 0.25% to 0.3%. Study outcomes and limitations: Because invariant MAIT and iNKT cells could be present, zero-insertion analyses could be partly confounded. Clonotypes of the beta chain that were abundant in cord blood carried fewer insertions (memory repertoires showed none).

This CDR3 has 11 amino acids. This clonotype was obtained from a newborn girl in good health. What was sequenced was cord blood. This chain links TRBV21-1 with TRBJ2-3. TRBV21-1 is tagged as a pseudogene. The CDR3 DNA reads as TGTGCCAGCAGCAAAGGGCAGCAGCAGTATTTT. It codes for CASSKGQQQYF.